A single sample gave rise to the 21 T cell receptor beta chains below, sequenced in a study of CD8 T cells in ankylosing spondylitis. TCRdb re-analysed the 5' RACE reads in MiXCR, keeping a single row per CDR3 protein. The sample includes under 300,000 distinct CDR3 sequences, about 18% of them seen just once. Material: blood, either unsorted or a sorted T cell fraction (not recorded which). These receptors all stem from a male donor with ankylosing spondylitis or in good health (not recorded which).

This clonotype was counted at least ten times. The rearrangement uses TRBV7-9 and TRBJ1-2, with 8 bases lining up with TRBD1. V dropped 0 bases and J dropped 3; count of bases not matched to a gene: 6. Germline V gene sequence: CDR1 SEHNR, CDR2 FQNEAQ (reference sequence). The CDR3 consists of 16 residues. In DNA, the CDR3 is TGTGCCAGCAGCTTAGCGGACAGGGTCTTCGACTATGGCTACACCTTC. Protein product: CASSLADRVFDYGYTF.

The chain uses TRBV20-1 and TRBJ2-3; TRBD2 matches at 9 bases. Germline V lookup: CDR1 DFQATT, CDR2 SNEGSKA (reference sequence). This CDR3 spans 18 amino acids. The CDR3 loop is CSFGPAGGPRRGTDTQYF. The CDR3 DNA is TGCAGCTTCGGACCAGCGGGAGGACCGAGACGGGGCACAGATACGCAGTATTTT.

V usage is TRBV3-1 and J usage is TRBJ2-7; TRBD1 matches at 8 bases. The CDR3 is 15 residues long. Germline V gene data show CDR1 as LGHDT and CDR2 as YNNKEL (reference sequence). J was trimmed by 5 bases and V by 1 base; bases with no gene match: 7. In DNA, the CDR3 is TGTGCCAGCAGCCAAGGTGCAGGGGGCTTCCACGAGCAGTACTTC. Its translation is CASSQGAGGFHEQYF.

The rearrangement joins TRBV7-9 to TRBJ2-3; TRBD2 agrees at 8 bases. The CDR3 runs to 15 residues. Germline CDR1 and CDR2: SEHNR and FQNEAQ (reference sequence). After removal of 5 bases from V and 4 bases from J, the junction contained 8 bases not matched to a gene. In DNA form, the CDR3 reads TGTGCCAGCAGCCCCAGCGGGAGATATCCAGATACGCAGTATTTT. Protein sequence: CASSPSGRYPDTQYF.

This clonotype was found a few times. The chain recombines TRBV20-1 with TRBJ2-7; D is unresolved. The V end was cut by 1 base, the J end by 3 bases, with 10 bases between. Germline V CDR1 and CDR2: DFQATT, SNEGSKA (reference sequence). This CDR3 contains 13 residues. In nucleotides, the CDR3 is TGCAGTGCTAGAGTTTTCCTTGGCTACGAGCAGTACTTC. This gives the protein CSARVFLGYEQYF.

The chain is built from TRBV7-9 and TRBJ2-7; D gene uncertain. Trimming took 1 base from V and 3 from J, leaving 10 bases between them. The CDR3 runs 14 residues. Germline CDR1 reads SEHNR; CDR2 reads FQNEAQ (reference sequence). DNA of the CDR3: TGTGCCAGCAGCTTAGTGCACAGCAACTACGAGCAGTACTTC. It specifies CASSLVHSNYEQYF.

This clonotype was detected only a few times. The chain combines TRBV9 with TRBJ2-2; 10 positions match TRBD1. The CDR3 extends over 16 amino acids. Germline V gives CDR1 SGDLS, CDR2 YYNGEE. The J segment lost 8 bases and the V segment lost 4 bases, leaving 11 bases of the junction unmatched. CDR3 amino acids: CASSPLTGTGDGELFF. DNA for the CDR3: TGTGCCAGCAGCCCTCTCACCGGGACAGGGGATGGGGAGCTGTTTTTT.

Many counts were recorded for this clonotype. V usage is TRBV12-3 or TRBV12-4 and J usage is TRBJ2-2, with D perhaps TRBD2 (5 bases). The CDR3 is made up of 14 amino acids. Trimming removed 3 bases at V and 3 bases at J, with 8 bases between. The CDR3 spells CASSFAGDTGELFF. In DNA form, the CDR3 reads TGTGCCAGCAGTTTCGCGGGCGACACCGGGGAGCTGTTTTTT.

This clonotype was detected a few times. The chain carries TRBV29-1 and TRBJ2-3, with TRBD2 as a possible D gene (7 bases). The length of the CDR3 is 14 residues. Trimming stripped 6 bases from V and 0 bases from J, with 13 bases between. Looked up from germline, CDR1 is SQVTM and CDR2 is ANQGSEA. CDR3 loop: CSVAGAASTDTQYF. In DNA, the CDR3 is TGCAGCGTGGCGGGGGCGGCAAGCACAGATACGCAGTATTTT.

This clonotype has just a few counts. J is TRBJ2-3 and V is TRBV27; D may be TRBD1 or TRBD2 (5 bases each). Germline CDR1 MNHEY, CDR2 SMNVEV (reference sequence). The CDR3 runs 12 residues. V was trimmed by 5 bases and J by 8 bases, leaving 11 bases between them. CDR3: CASSTRGGTQYF. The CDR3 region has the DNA TGTGCCAGCAGTACCCGTGGGGGTACGCAGTATTTT.

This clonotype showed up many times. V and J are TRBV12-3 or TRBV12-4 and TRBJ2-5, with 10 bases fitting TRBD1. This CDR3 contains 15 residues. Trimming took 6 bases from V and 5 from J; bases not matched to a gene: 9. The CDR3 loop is CASSPIRGQGETQYF. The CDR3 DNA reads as TGTGCCAGCAGCCCCATAAGGGGACAGGGGGAGACCCAGTACTTC.

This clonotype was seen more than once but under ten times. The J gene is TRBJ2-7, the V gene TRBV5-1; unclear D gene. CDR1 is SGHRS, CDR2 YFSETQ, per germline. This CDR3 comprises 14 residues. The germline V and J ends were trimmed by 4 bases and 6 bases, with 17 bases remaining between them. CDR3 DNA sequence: TGCGCCAGCAGCACCCTTGACCCGGACGGCGAGCAGTACTTC. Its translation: CASSTLDPDGEQYF.

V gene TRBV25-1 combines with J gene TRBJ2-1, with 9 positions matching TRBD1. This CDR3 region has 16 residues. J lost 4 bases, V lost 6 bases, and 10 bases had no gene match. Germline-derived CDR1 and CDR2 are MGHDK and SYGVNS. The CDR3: CASSSRGQGKYNEQFF. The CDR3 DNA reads TGTGCCAGCAGCTCAAGGGGACAGGGTAAATACAATGAGCAGTTCTTC.

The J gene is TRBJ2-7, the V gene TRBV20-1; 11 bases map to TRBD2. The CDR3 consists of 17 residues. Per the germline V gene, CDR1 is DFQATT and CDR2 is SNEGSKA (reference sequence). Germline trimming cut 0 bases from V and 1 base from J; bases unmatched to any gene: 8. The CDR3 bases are TGCAGTGCTAGAGACGCAGTAGCGGGAGGGTATTCCTACGAGCAGTACTTC. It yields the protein CSARDAVAGGYSYEQYF.

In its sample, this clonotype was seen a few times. The CDR3, as DNA: TGTGCCAGCAGCCAAGATGAGCGACAGGGGGTCTACGAGCAGTACTTC. This codes for CASSQDERQGVYEQYF. The chain uses TRBV4-2 and TRBJ2-7; 9 positions agree with TRBD1. V lost 0 bases and J lost 3; bases outside the gene matches: 6. The CDR3 extends over 16 amino acids. Germline V gene sequence: CDR1 LGHNA, CDR2 YNFKEQ.

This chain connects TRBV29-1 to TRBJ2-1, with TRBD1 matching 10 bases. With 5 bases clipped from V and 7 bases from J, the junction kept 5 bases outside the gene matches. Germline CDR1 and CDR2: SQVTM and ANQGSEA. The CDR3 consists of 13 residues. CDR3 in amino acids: CSVQTGGGNEQFF. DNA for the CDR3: TGCAGCGTTCAGACAGGGGGCGGGAATGAGCAGTTCTTC.

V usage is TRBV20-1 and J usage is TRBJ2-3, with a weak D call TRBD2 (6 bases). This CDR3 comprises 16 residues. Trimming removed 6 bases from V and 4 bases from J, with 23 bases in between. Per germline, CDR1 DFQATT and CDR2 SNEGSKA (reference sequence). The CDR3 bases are TGCAGTGCCAATCTTCCTCCTGGGGCTAGCGCAGATACGCAGTATTTT. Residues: CSANLPPGASADTQYF.

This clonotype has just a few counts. CDR3 in amino acids: CASNKQGRSYNEQFF. For the CDR3, the DNA is TGTGCCAGCAATAAACAAGGACGGAGCTACAATGAGCAGTTCTTC. This chain uses TRBV5-6 with TRBJ2-1, with unresolved D. Per the germline V gene, CDR1 is SGHDT and CDR2 is YYEEEE. V lost 6 bases and J 3 bases, leaving 16 bases between the germline ends. The CDR3 covers 15 residues.

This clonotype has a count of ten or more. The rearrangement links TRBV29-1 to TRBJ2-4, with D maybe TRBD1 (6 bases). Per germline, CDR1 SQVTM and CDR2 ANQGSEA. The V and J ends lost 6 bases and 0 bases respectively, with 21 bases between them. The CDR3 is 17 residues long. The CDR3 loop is CSVPYLYRTEAKNIQYF. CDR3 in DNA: TGCAGCGTCCCCTATCTTTACAGGACAGAAGCCAAAAACATTCAGTACTTC.

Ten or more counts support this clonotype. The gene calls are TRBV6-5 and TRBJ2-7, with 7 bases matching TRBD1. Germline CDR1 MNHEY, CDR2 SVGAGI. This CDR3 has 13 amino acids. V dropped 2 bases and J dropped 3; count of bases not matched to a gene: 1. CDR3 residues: CASSYGDSYEQYF. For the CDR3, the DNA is TGTGCCAGCAGTTACGGGGACAGCTACGAGCAGTACTTC.

For the CDR3, the DNA is TGCGCCTCCGGGAGCGGGAGGGGATCCTACGAGCAGTACTTC. Translation gives CASGSGRGSYEQYF. The V gene is TRBV4-1, the J gene TRBJ2-7, with 10 bases fitting TRBD2. Germline loops: CDR1 MGHRA, CDR2 YSYEKL. This CDR3 has 14 amino acids. J was trimmed by 1 base and V by 11 bases; bases with no gene match: 8.